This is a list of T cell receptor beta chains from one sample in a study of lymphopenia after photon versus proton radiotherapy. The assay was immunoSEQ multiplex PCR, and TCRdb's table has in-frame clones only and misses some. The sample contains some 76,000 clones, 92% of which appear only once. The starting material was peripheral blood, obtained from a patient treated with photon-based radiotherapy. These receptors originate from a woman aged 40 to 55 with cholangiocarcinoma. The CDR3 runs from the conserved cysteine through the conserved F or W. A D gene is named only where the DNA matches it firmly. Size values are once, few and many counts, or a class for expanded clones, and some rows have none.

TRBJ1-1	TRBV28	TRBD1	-	CASRPRGAGGAFF	TGTGCCAGCAGGCCTCGGGGGGCAGGGGGAGCTTTCTTT
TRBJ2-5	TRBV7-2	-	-	CASSLVETQYF	TGTGCCAGCAGCTTAGTAGAGACCCAGTACTTC
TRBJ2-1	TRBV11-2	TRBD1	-	CASSFTGGSYNEQFF	TGTGCCAGCAGCTTCACAGGGGGTTCCTACAATGAGCAGTTCTTC
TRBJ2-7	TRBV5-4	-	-	CASSSPGTLEQYF	TGTGCCAGCAGCTCACCCGGGACTCTCGAGCAGTACTTC
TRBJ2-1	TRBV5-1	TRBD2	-	CASSPRLADYNEQFF	TGCGCCAGCAGCCCCCGACTAGCGGATTACAATGAGCAGTTCTTC
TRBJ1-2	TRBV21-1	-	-	CASSIGTAFYYGYTF	TGTGCCAGCAGCATAGGGACAGCTTTTTACTATGGCTACACCTTC
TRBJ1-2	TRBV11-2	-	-	CASTKEGSGGYGYTF	TGTGCCAGCACCAAAGAGGGGTCCGGGGGCTATGGCTACACCTTC
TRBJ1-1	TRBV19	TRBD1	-	CASSGRGQLPEAFF	TGTGCCAGTAGTGGTAGGGGACAGCTTCCTGAAGCTTTCTTT
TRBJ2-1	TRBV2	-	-	CATVQNPGATNEQFF	TGTGCCACCGTCCAGAATCCGGGGGCCACCAATGAGCAGTTCTTC
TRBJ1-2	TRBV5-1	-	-	CASFEGANYGYTF	TGCGCCAGCTTTGAAGGGGCGAACTATGGCTACACCTTC
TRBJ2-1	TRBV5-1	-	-	CASSLKYEQFF	TGCGCCAGCAGCTTGAAGTATGAGCAGTTCTTC
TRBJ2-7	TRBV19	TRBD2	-	CASSKGLAGAVYEQYF	TGTGCCAGTAGTAAGGGACTAGCGGGAGCGGTTTACGAGCAGTACTTC
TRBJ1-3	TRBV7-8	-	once	CASSPRWGSETPGNTIYF	TGTGCCAGCAGCCCCAGGTGGGGCAGCGAGACCCCTGGAAACACCATATATTTT
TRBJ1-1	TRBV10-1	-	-	CASSPPGTTEAFF	TGCGCCAGCAGCCCACCGGGGACAACTGAAGCTTTCTTT
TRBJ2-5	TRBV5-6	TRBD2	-	CASSPLRALGGKETQYF	TGTGCCAGCAGCCCCCTCAGAGCCCTGGGAGGGAAAGAGACCCAGTACTTC
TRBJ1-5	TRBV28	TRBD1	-	CASSLGTVGNQPQHF	TGTGCCAGCAGTTTGGGGACAGTGGGCAATCAGCCCCAGCATTTT
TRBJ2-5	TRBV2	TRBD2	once	CASYGGGWETQYF	TGTGCCAGTTATGGCGGGGGGTGGGAGACCCAGTACTTC
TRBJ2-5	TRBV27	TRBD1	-	CASSPTGFGETQYF	TGTGCCAGCAGCCCGACAGGGTTTGGGGAGACCCAGTACTTC
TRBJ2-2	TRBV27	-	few	CASSLSGMTGELFF	TGTGCCAGCAGTTTGTCCGGAATGACCGGGGAGCTGTTTTTT